The TCR beta chain described here comes from a study of molecular identifiers for immune sequencing clone quantification (dated by TCRdb to the late 2010s). Background for the entire study: For a replicate experiment, the RNA from either roughly 18,000 or 92,000 naive CD8 T cells was divided into five aliquots, and four of those aliquots went on to sequencing. This methods study benchmarked molecular-identifier clustering-based TCR repertoire sequencing (MIDCIRS) and TCR RNA copy counting, using CD8 T cells to do so. General findings and caveats noted by the study authors: In CMV-specific effector cells, clones with more than 20 RNA copies contained over 99% of molecules, whereas in naive cells such clones contained under 1% of molecules. The sizes of highly expanded clones could end up underestimated when identical TCR molecules share a barcode. Naive libraries contained spiked-in Jurkat TCR RNA (10 copies' worth), which is not part of the donor repertoire. Even against a background of roughly 1 million naive CD8 T cells, spiked-in Jurkat TCR RNA amounting to a single cell's worth was reported to be detectable. Modeling gave about three recovered TCR RNA copies per cell versus around 10 by digital PCR, implying approximately 30% capture efficiency. Without barcode sub-clustering, chimeric consensus sequences inflated TCR diversity; chimeras reached as high as 47%.

Trimming accounts for 4 bases at V and 0 bases at J, while the number of junction bases matched to no gene is 3. Spanning cysteine to phenylalanine, the CDR3 consists of 14 amino acids. Left in the record is the CDR3 DNA by itself, 42 bases read in frame from the first base. For CDR1 and CDR2, the germline V gene (reference sequence) lists DFQATT and SNEGSKA. Naive CD8 T cell libraries were made from 20,000 to 1,000,000 sorted cells using 10%, 30% or 50% of purified RNA. Naive CD8 T cells were FACS-sorted as CD8+CD4-CCR7+CD45RA+ on a BD FACSAria II into RLT Plus buffer. To test detection sensitivity, Jurkat RNA equivalent to nine to ten TCR copies was spiked into samples of about 19,000-1,000,000 naive CD8 T cells. CD8 T cells were enriched using RosetteSep CD8+ T Cell Enrichment Cocktail and Ficoll-Paque, and the enriched cells then underwent ACK red cell lysis. At least ten counts were recorded for this clonotype. Its antigen specificity is not known. Per-base quality was not reported, and no clone a single base away is much larger than it.

Receptors were amplified or captured by PCR. Sequenced using an Illumina HiSeq 4000. Preparation of bulk TCR libraries followed a previously described approach, with the TCR primers listed in Table S5. Total RNA was purified with the Qiagen AllPrep DNA/RNA kit. Reads from multiple sequencing runs of the same library were pooled before analysis. In the source study's methods: Reads were retained only if the reads had an exact TCR constant sequence, and the retained reads were trimmed to 150 nt and grouped according to their 12-nt molecular barcodes. Within each barcode group, reads were sub-clustered at a 15% Levenshtein threshold, and quality-weighted consensus sequences were built per RNA molecule. Non-functional sequences were discarded, and so were lower-count sequences lying one edit away from another sequence. Based on fitting two negative binomial distributions, any barcode sub-cluster with under 20% of the maximum read count was discarded. TCRdb passed the public sequencing reads through fastp at Q25 and MiXCR, retaining productive beta sequences. Here each entry gathers all rows of one CDR3 protein and keeps the most common genes and DNA. TCRdb, rather than the study authors, made the V and J calls. The sample table records around 40,000 distinct CDR3 sequences; under 25% of these occur just once. The ten largest clones capture roughly 0.99% of the sample.

This receptor was taken from a human donor in good health. Some libraries in this study had Jurkat cell RNA spiked in. The receptor chain draws on TRBV20-1 and TRBJ2-1, and 7 bases in between align with TRBD2. The specimen sequenced was naive CD8+ T cells from blood, with Jurkat cell RNA spiked in. Sample cell subset or site, as interpreted from the label and publication: FACS-sorted CD8+CD4-CCR7+CD45RA+ naive T cells. The DNA sequence is as follows: TGCAGTGCTATAGCGGGTAGCTCCTACAATGAGCAGTTCTTC. Translated, this is CSAIAGSSYNEQFF.